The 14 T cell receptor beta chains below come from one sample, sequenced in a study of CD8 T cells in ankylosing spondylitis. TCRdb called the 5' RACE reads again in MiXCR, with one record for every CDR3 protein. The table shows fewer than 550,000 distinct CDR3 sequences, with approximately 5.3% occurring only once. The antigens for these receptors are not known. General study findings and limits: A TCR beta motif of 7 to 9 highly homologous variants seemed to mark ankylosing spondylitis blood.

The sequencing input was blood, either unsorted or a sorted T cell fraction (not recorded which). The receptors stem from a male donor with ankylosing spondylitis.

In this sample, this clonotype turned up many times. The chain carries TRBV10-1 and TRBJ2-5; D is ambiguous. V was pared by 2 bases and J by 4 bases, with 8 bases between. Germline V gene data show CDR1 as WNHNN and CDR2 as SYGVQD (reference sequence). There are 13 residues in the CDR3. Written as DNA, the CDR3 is TGCGCCAGCAGTGAGGGGTATTTAGAGACCCAGTACTTC. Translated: CASSEGYLETQYF.

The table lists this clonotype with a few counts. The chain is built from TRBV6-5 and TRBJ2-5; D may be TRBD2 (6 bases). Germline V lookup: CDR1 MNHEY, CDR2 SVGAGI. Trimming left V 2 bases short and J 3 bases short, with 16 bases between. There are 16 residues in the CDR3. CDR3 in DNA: TGTGCCAGCAGTTACATGATGGGGGGAAGGGAAGAGACCCAGTACTTC. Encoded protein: CASSYMMGGREETQYF.

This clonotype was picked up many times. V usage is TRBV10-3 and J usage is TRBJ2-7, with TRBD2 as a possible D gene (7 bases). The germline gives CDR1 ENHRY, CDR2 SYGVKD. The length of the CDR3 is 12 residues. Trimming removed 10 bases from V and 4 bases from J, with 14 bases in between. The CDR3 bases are TGTGCCACCCGGGGGGCACTTTACGAGCAGTACTTC. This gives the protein CATRGALYEQYF.

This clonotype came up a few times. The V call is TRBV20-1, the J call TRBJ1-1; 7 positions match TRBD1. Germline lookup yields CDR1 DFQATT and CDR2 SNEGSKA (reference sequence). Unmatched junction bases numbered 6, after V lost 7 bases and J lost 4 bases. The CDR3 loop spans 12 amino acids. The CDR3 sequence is CSVSQGGTEAFF. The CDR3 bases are TGCAGTGTGTCCCAGGGGGGCACTGAAGCTTTCTTT.

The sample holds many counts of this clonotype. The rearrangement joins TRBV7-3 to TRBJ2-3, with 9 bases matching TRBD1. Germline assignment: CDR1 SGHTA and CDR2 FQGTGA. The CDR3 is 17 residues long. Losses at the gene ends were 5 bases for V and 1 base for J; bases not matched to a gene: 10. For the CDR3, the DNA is TGTGCCAGCAGCCGTCCCGGGACAGGGATCGGCACAGATACGCAGTATTTT. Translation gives CASSRPGTGIGTDTQYF.

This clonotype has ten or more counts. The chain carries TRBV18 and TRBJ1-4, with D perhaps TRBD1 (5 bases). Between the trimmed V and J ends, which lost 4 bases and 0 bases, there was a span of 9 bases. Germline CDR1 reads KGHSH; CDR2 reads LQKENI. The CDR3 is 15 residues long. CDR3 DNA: TGTGCCAGCTCACGGGGCCTTACAACTAATGAAAAACTGTTTTTT. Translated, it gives CASSRGLTTNEKLFF.

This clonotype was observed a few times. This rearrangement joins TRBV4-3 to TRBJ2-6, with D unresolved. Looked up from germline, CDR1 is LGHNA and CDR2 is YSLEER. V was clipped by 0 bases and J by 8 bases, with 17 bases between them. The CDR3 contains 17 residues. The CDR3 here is CASSQDHPWAPSNVLTF. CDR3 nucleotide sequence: TGCGCCAGCAGCCAAGACCACCCCTGGGCGCCGTCCAACGTCCTGACTTTC.

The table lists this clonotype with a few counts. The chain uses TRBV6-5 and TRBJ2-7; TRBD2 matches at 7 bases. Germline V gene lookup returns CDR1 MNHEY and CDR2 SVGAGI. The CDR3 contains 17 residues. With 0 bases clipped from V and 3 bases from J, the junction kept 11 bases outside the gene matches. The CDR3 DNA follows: TGTGCCAGCAGTTACTCGAGATTGGGGGAGGGTTACTACGAGCAGTACTTC. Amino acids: CASSYSRLGEGYYEQYF.

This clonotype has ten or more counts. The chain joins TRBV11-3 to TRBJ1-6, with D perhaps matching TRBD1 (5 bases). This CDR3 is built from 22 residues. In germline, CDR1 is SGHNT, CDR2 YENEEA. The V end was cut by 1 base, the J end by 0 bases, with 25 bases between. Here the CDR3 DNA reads TGTGCCAGCAGCTTAGGGGGGAAATCGAAGATACTCCCCAGCTCCTATAATTCACCCCTCCACTTT. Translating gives CASSLGGKSKILPSSYNSPLHF.

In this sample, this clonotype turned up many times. CDR3 sequence: CASSSNAGTEAFF. CDR3 nucleotide sequence: TGTGCCAGCTCATCAAACGCCGGGACCGAAGCTTTCTTT. The V gene is TRBV18, the J gene TRBJ1-1, with D perhaps matching TRBD1 (5 bases). CDR1 and CDR2 (germline): KGHSH, LQKENI. V shed 5 bases and J shed 8 bases, with 15 bases lying between them. This CDR3 spans 13 amino acids.

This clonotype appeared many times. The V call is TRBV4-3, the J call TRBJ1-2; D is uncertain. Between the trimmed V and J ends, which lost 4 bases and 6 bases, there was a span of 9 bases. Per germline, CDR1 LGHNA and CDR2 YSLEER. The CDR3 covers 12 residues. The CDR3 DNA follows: TGCGCCAGCAGCCGAAACCGGGATGGCTACACCTTC. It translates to CASSRNRDGYTF.

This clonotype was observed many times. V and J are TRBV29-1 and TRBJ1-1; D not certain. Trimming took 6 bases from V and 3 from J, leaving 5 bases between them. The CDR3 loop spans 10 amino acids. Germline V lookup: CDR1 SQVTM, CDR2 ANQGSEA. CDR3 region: CSVEYTEAFF. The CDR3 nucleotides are TGCAGCGTGGAATACACTGAAGCTTTCTTT.

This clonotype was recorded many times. The CDR3 sequence is CASSLREGLYGYTF. As DNA, the CDR3 is TGTGCCAGCAGTCTAAGAGAGGGACTGTATGGCTACACCTTC. The gene calls are TRBV9 and TRBJ1-2; tentatively, D is TRBD1 (5 bases). The V end was cut by 5 bases, the J end by 5 bases, with 16 bases between. The CDR3 length is 14 residues. Per germline, CDR1 SGDLS and CDR2 YYNGEE.

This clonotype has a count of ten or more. The CDR3 sequence: CASSFGLAGVDEQFF. Here the CDR3 DNA reads TGTGCCAGCAGCTTCGGACTAGCGGGAGTCGATGAGCAGTTCTTC. This rearrangement joins TRBV11-2 to TRBJ2-1, with TRBD2 matching over 13 bases. The CDR3 covers 15 residues. Germline V CDR1 and CDR2: SGHAT, FQNNGV. Trimming at V came to 3 bases and at J to 8 bases, leaving 4 bases not matched to a gene.